These 20 T cell receptor beta chains originate from one sample sequenced in a study of cytomegalovirus exposure and HLA in healthy donors. The PCR ran on 60 Vbeta and 13 Jbeta primers. Here immunoSEQ multiplex PCR was the method, and the copy in TCRdb shows in-frame clones only, minus some. Of more than 150,000 clones listed, around 72% were seen once; the top ten hold about 2.9%. The specimen sequenced was PBMCs. The receptors here all came from a woman in her fifties or sixties in good health and CMV-seropositive.

V and J are TRBV7-2 and TRBJ2-3; D is unresolved. Deletions cut 11 bases from V and 1 base from J, with 13 bases between. CDR1 is SGHTA and CDR2 is FQGNSA in the germline V gene. The CDR3 length is 13 residues. CDR3 protein: CASTIYRTDTQYF. CDR3 nucleotide sequence: TGTGCCTCCACCATCTACCGCACAGATACGCAGTATTTT.

The chain carries TRBV5-6 and TRBJ1-4; TRBD1 agrees at 9 bases. The CDR3 consists of 15 residues. CDR1 SGHDT and CDR2 YYEEEE come from the germline V gene. V lost 2 bases, J lost 6 bases, and 5 bases stayed unmatched. This CDR3 reads CASSFGTGWDEKLFF. The CDR3 region has the DNA TGTGCCAGCAGCTTCGGGACAGGGTGGGATGAAAAACTGTTTTTT.

This clone was seen just once. The chain links TRBV9 to TRBJ1-1; 10 bases are a match to TRBD1. The V segment lost 3 bases and the J segment 4 bases; nucleotides outside the gene matches: 6. The CDR3 consists of 15 residues. Germline CDR1 reads SGDLS; CDR2 reads YYNGEE. CDR3 sequence: CASSALGTGVTEAFF. The CDR3, as DNA: TGTGCCAGCAGCGCCCTCGGGACAGGGGTCACTGAAGCTTTCTTT.

A remark on this clone: Sequence at one end of the junction differs from germline and may be a read error. The genes are TRBV5-4 and TRBJ1-3, with 9 bases that match TRBD1. The CDR3 is made up of 16 amino acids. Germline CDR1 is SGHNT and CDR2 is YYREEE (reference sequence). The CDR3 coding sequence is TGTGCCAGCAGTTTGGGGACAGGGCTCGATGGAAACACCATATATTTT. Residues: CASSLGTGLDGNTIYF.

V gene TRBV30 combines with J gene TRBJ1-1; no clear D gene. CDR1 GTSNPN and CDR2 SVGIG come from the germline V gene (reference sequence). V lost 3 bases and J 11 bases, leaving 10 bases between the germline ends. The CDR3 contains 10 residues. The CDR3 region is CAWREVTAFF. The DNA of the CDR3 is TGTGCCTGGAGGGAGGTGACCGCTTTCTTT.

The genes are TRBV27 and TRBJ2-3; D is uncertain. V was clipped by 3 bases and J by 2 bases, with 9 bases between them. CDR1 is MNHEY and CDR2 is SMNVEV in the germline V gene (reference sequence). The CDR3 sequence is 14 residues long. For the CDR3, the DNA is TGTGCCAGCAGTTTTGTACTCTCCACAGATACGCAGTATTTT. Protein: CASSFVLSTDTQYF.

This clone was detected only once. V gene TRBV27 combines with J gene TRBJ2-1, with D possibly TRBD1 on 5 matching bases. CDR1 is MNHEY, CDR2 SMNVEV, per germline (reference sequence). Trimming removed 2 bases at V and 0 bases at J, with 8 bases between. CDR3 length equals 15 residues. CDR3 sequence reads: CASSLGHGSYNEQFF. CDR3 nucleotides: TGTGCCAGCAGTTTAGGACATGGCTCCTACAATGAGCAGTTCTTC.

The DNA of the CDR3 is TGCGCCAGCAGCCAAGATGGGGCAGGGGAATTCTCCCTCCACTTT. Its translation is CASSQDGAGEFSLHF. The rearrangement links TRBV4-1 to TRBJ1-6; D is possibly TRBD1 (6 bases). This CDR3 has 15 residues. Trimming removed 0 bases at V and 14 bases at J, with 17 bases between. Per germline, CDR1 MGHRA and CDR2 YSYEKL.

V and J are TRBV4-3 and TRBJ2-2, with D maybe TRBD2 (5 bases). Germline V CDR1 and CDR2: LGHNA, YSLEER. V was clipped by 4 bases and J by 5 bases, with 14 bases between them. CDR3 length: 15 residues. The CDR3: CASSRYGEGTGELFF. CDR3 in DNA: TGCGCCAGCAGCCGATACGGGGAAGGGACCGGGGAGCTGTTTTTT.

V and J are TRBV5-1 and TRBJ2-1, with 8 nucleotides matching TRBD1. The germline gives CDR1 SGHRS, CDR2 YFSETQ. The V gene end was trimmed by 7 bases and the J gene end by 6 bases; junction bases not matched to a gene: 3. The CDR3 extends over 12 amino acids. The CDR3 coding sequence is TGCGCCAGCGGCAGGGGGCCCAATGAGCAGTTCTTC. This encodes CASGRGPNEQFF.

This chain joins TRBV6-1 and TRBJ2-7, with 9 bases aligning to TRBD1. Trimming at V came to 3 bases and at J to 3 bases, leaving 3 bases not matched to a gene. Germline V gives CDR1 MNHNS, CDR2 SASEGT. The CDR3 consists of 14 residues. Here the CDR3 reads CASSDPGQGYEQYF. The CDR3 DNA reads as TGTGCCAGCAGTGATCCGGGACAGGGCTACGAGCAGTACTTC.

This clone has only one observation. This chain joins TRBV15 and TRBJ1-2; TRBD1 aligns across 7 bases. The CDR3 is 15 amino acids. Germline trimming cut 0 bases from V and 4 bases from J; bases unmatched to any gene: 5. Germline V gives CDR1 LNHNV, CDR2 YYDKDF (reference sequence). The CDR3 protein is CATSRDGGQRYGYTF. The CDR3 DNA is TGTGCCACCAGCAGAGATGGGGGACAGCGCTATGGCTACACCTTC.

In this sample, this clone turned up once. The chain recombines TRBV9 with TRBJ1-1, with D perhaps TRBD1 (5 bases). V was shortened by 0 bases and J by 8 bases, with 11 bases between the two germline ends. The length of the CDR3 is 13 residues. CDR1 SGDLS and CDR2 YYNGEE come from the germline V gene. CDR3 nucleotides: TGTGCCAGCAGCGTAGCTGGGGGGATCGAAGCTTTCTTT. It translates to CASSVAGGIEAFF.

V usage is TRBV7-2 and J usage is TRBJ2-3, with 11 bases matching TRBD1. Germline V gene data show CDR1 as SGHTA and CDR2 as FQGNSA. CDR3 length: 15 residues. Germline trimming cut 5 bases from V and 5 bases from J; bases unmatched to any gene: 6. CDR3 region: CASSHGQGALDTQYF. DNA of the CDR3: TGTGCCAGCAGCCACGGACAGGGGGCTTTAGATACGCAGTATTTT.

The chain joins TRBV6-1 to TRBJ1-5; D not resolved. Germline V CDR1 and CDR2: MNHNS, SASEGT. The CDR3 has 13 amino acids. V was clipped by 9 bases and J by 0 bases, with 9 bases between them. The CDR3 loop reads CASLQDSNQPQHF. For the CDR3, the DNA is TGTGCCAGTTTACAAGATAGCAATCAGCCCCAGCATTTT.

V usage is TRBV18 and J usage is TRBJ2-1, with 9 nucleotides matching TRBD2. Germline values: CDR1 KGHSH, CDR2 LQKENI. V was clipped by 1 base and J by 6 bases; unmatched bases: 1. The CDR3 is 14 amino acids. The CDR3: CASSPRREGNEQFF. As DNA, the CDR3 is TGTGCCAGCTCACCACGGCGGGAGGGCAATGAGCAGTTCTTC.

In the case of this clone: In the same sample, other DNA sequences code for this CDR3. The rearrangement links TRBV15 to TRBJ1-3; no reliable D call. With 0 bases removed from V and 3 bases from J, the gap between germline ends came to 3 bases. There are 13 residues in the CDR3. The germline CDR1 and CDR2 sequences are LNHNV and YYDKDF (reference sequence). CDR3 residues: CATSRDRGNTIYF. The DNA of the CDR3 is TGTGCCACCAGCAGAGATCGTGGAAACACCATATATTTT.

This chain joins TRBV5-1 and TRBJ2-5; TRBD1 is a possible D gene (6 bases). This CDR3 region has 13 residues. The germline V gene has CDR1 SGHRS and CDR2 YFSETQ. Trimming stripped 3 bases from V and 4 bases from J, with 10 bases between. The chain's CDR3 is CASSSDSLETQYF. CDR3 bases: TGCGCCAGCAGCTCGGACAGCCTAGAGACCCAGTACTTC. Using reference TRBV5-1 and TRBJ2-5 for the parts outside the CDR3, the full variable domain is KAGVTQTPRYLIKTRGQQVTLSCSPISGHRSVSWYQQTPGQGLQFLFEYFSETQRNKGNFPGRFSGRQFSNSRSEMNVSTLELGDSALYLCASSSDSLETQYFGPGTRLLVL.

The chain's CDR3 is CASTLNRGGSNQPQHF. For the CDR3, the DNA is TGTGCCAGCACCCTAAACAGGGGCGGAAGCAATCAGCCCCAGCATTTT. The rearrangement joins TRBV28 to TRBJ1-5, with 7 bases identical to TRBD1. The trim removed 7 bases at V and 1 base at J, leaving 10 bases unmatched. The CDR3 totals 16 residues. CDR1 is MDHEN and CDR2 is SYDVKM in the germline V gene.

CDR3 sequence (DNA): TGTGCCAGCAGTTCCTTACAGGGCCACTATGGCTACACCTTC. Translated, it gives CASSSLQGHYGYTF. The genes are TRBV27 and TRBJ1-2, with D possibly being TRBD1 (6 bases). Trimming left V 4 bases short and J 3 bases short, with 12 bases between. Germline lookup yields CDR1 MNHEY and CDR2 SMNVEV (reference sequence). CDR3 length: 14 residues.